This T cell receptor beta chain was sequenced during a study of blood T cell repertoires in COVID-19 (dated by TCRdb to between 2020 and 2021). Concerning the study at large: Collaborator samples came from the United States, Italy and Spain and covered acute and convalescent phases of COVID-19. The prospective study material was composed of cDNA or gDNA derived from T cells, B-cell-depleted T cells, or PBMCs. Deeply sampled blood TCRbeta repertoires from subjects exposed to, actively infected with, or recovered from COVID-19 were included in the dataset. The repertoires were made available in a free public database intended to serve as a resource for research on the immune response to SARS-CoV-2. The samples were drawn from the first 160 participants of the ongoing ImmuneRACE study and from 950 to 1,500 subjects provided by 6 global collaborators. A de-identified subject ID, COVID-19 status, age in years and sex were almost always included in the sample metadata. Where HLA class I and class II types were available, the types were taken from metadata supplied by the sample provider, not from assay-based typing. The paper's findings and limits, for the study overall: Clinical and demographic metadata were provided uncurated, with the amount varying by source and participant.

The immunoSEQ Assay, a bias-controlled multiplex PCR, was used to amplify TCRbeta CDR3 regions from genomic DNA. Under the source paper's analysis protocol: The number of nucleated cells in each sample was estimated by amplification of reference gene primers within the assay. To quantify the absolute abundance of each unique TCRbeta CDR3 rearrangement, sequence reads were collapsed and filtered. For each sample, productive Simpson clonality was calculated as the square root of Simpson's diversity index across productive rearrangements. Not all clones reach the TCRdb copy of this immuneACCESS table, which keeps in-frame sequences only. Checked studies attribute under half of the gap to unresolved V genes and leave the rest unexplained. V and J calls plus clone size are reproduced from that table; the DNA served to infer D and trimming. The sample yields about 300,000 clones; 75% to 90% were counted once. Around 2.2% of the sample is taken by the ten largest.

A remark on this clone: What this receptor recognizes is not known. No clone much larger than this one lies a single base away; base qualities are absent.

Trimming accounts for 6 bases at V and 4 bases at J, while the number of junction bases matched to no gene is 4. CDR1 is given as MNHEY and CDR2 as SMNVEV, both from the germline V gene (reference sequence). Reading from cysteine to phenylalanine, the CDR3 counts 15 amino acids. CDR3 DNA is the only sequence kept; it has 45 bases, read in frame from the first base. In the prospective study, participants were about 18 to 95 years old, resided in fewer than 25 geographic areas of the United States, and were enrolled through a virtual design. In the prospective study, participants were assigned to cohorts based on the clinical history participants reported in a screening survey and a study questionnaire. ImmuneRACE Cohort 3 recovered participants were defined by two consecutive negative NP/OP PCR tests, healthcare professional clearance, or symptom resolution. In the prospective study, mobile phlebotomists collected whole blood, serum and a nasopharyngeal or oropharyngeal swab from each participant. Participants in the prospective study had the option to provide additional blood draws and questionnaires over an approximately 2-month period. Blood samples from the prospective study were shipped frozen or at room temperature prior to DNA extraction.

The sample was PBMCs or T cells enriched from blood (not recorded which). The chain links TRBV27 with TRBJ2-1, and TRBD2 aligns with 12 junction nucleotides. The clonotype was recovered from a man aged 25 to 45 who had recovered from COVID-19. The sequenced DNA: TGTGCCAGCAGACTAGCGGGGGGACTGTACAATGAGCAGTTCTTC. Translated, it gives CASRLAGGLYNEQFF.